The 31 T cell receptor beta chains reported below all come from one sample, sequenced in a study of T cell responses to AZD1222 COVID-19 vaccine. Generated by immunoSEQ multiplex PCR, the TCRdb table keeps only in-frame clones and is missing some. The data contain about 60,000 clones, over 75% of them seen just once; the ten biggest clones take up around a fifth. The material sequenced was peripheral blood, taken on day 0 of AZD1222 vaccination. Receptors were obtained from an adult in good health.

The chain joins TRBV18 to TRBJ2-7; TRBD1 agrees at 7 bases. The CDR3 has 14 amino acids. Germline loops: CDR1 KGHSH, CDR2 LQKENI. V lost 1 base to trimming and J lost 5 bases; unmatched junction nucleotides: 5. The CDR3 DNA reads TGTGCCAGCTCACCACGCGACAGGGTCGACGAGCAGTACTTC. It yields the protein CASSPRDRVDEQYF. Full variable domain (outside the CDR3, taken from reference TRBV18 and TRBJ2-7): NAGVMQNPRHLVRRRGQEARLRCSPMKGHSHVYWYRQLPEEGLKFMVYLQKENIIDESGMPKERFSAEFPKEGPSILRIQQVVRGDSAAYFCASSPRDRVDEQYFGPGTRLTVT.

Only one count was recorded for this clone. J is TRBJ1-5 and V is TRBV6-5, with D perhaps matching TRBD1 (5 bases). Germline-derived CDR1 and CDR2 are MNHEY and SVGAGI. This CDR3 is 15 amino acids long. V lost 0 bases to trimming and J lost 7 bases, with 13 bases between them. The CDR3 protein is CASSYSSRARQPQHF. CDR3 coding DNA: TGTGCCAGCAGTTACTCGAGCAGGGCGAGGCAGCCCCAGCATTTT.

This clone was seen only once. The chain uses TRBV19 and TRBJ1-4; possibly TRBD1 for D (6 bases). In germline, CDR1 is LNHDA, CDR2 SQIVND (reference sequence). Between the trimmed V and J ends, which lost 4 bases and 6 bases, there was a span of 12 bases. This CDR3 has 14 amino acids. Here the CDR3 DNA reads TGTGCCAGTAGTACCCTTGGACAGTATGAAAAACTGTTTTTT. Translating it yields CASSTLGQYEKLFF.

This clone turned up a few times. The chain recombines TRBV27 with TRBJ2-2; TRBD2 aligns across 10 bases. Germline loops: CDR1 MNHEY, CDR2 SMNVEV (reference sequence). Germline trimming cut 5 bases from V and 2 bases from J; bases unmatched to any gene: 11. The CDR3 is 18 amino acids. The CDR3 sequence is CASSRRERLAGNTGELFF. The CDR3 nucleotides read TGTGCCAGCAGTAGACGGGAGCGACTAGCGGGTAACACCGGGGAGCTGTTTTTT.

Points on this clone: Other DNA variants within this sample encode the same CDR3. The chain employs TRBV7-6 and TRBJ2-2; 7 nucleotides line up with TRBD1. The V segment lost 1 base and the J segment 4 bases; nucleotides outside the gene matches: 0. The germline V gene encodes CDR1 SGHVS and CDR2 FNYEAQ. This CDR3 contains 14 residues. The CDR3: CASSLGTGTGELFF. For the CDR3, the DNA is TGTGCCAGCAGCTTAGGGACAGGCACCGGGGAGCTGTTTTTT. The full variable domain, with the rest looked up from reference TRBV7-6 and TRBJ2-2, is GAGVSQSPRYKVTKRGQDVALRCDPISGHVSLYWYRQALGQGPEFLTYFNYEAQQDKSGLPNDRFSAERPEGSISTLTIQRTEQRDSAMYRCASSLGTGTGELFFGEGSRLTVL.

This chain uses TRBV28 with TRBJ1-1; possibly TRBD1 for D (5 bases). This CDR3 is built from 14 residues. Deletions cut 6 bases from V and 4 bases from J, with 15 bases between. The germline V gene encodes CDR1 MDHEN and CDR2 SYDVKM. The CDR3 reads CASSLGVEVTEAFF. DNA for the CDR3: TGTGCCAGCAGCCTAGGGGTAGAGGTCACTGAAGCTTTCTTT. The entire variable domain, with the rest obtained from reference TRBV28 and TRBJ1-1, is as follows: DVKVTQSSRYLVKRTGEKVFLECVQDMDHENMFWYRQDPGLGLRLIYFSYDVKMKEKGDIPEGYSVSREKKERFSLILESASTNQTSMYLCASSLGVEVTEAFFGQGTRLTVV.

DNA for the CDR3: TGTGCCAGCAGTGAAGCGTTTCGGAGCTCTGGAAACACCATATATTTT. It yields the protein CASSEAFRSSGNTIYF. This rearrangement joins TRBV6-1 to TRBJ1-3; D ambiguous. Germline V CDR1 and CDR2: MNHNS, SASEGT. The CDR3 is 16 residues long. Trimming shortened V by 0 bases and J by 0 bases, and 9 bases separated the two germline ends.

The rearrangement joins TRBV13 to TRBJ2-1; D is possibly TRBD2 (6 bases). The CDR3 has 13 residues. Trimming pared 5 bases from V and 8 bases from J, leaving 13 bases between. Germline V gene data show CDR1 as PRHDT and CDR2 as FYEKMQ (reference sequence). CDR3 loop: CASSPTRGHEQFF. For the CDR3, the DNA is TGTGCCAGCAGCCCGACTAGAGGGCATGAGCAGTTCTTC.

The chain recombines TRBV28 with TRBJ1-1, with D unclear. The CDR3 has 11 amino acids. The germline gives CDR1 MDHEN, CDR2 SYDVKM. The V gene lost 5 bases and the J gene lost 11 bases, with 12 bases spanning the gap. The CDR3: CASSTHPQAFF. The CDR3 DNA is TGTGCCAGCAGTACCCACCCACAGGCTTTCTTT. Combining the CDR3 with reference TRBV28 and TRBJ1-1 gives the whole variable domain DVKVTQSSRYLVKRTGEKVFLECVQDMDHENMFWYRQDPGLGLRLIYFSYDVKMKEKGDIPEGYSVSREKKERFSLILESASTNQTSMYLCASSTHPQAFFGQGTRLTVV.

The chain joins TRBV7-3 to TRBJ1-1; D is unclear. The germline V gene encodes CDR1 SGHTA and CDR2 FQGTGA. V lost 5 bases and J lost 3, with 13 bases in between. The CDR3 extends over 14 amino acids. This chain's CDR3 is CASSAQGYDTEAFF. Written as DNA, the CDR3 is TGTGCCAGCAGCGCCCAAGGGTATGACACTGAAGCTTTCTTT.

Of note for this clone: This sample includes further DNA sequences coding for the same CDR3. The rearrangement uses TRBV5-1 and TRBJ2-3; weak D call: TRBD2 (6 bases). Per germline, CDR1 SGHRS and CDR2 YFSETQ. This CDR3 has 15 residues. The V end was cut by 4 bases, the J end by 0 bases, with 12 bases between. The CDR3: CASSLGGSSTDTQYF. DNA of the CDR3: TGCGCCAGCAGCCTGGGGGGATCCAGCACAGATACGCAGTATTTT. The variable domain in full, with the rest retrieved from reference TRBV5-1 and TRBJ2-3, is KAGVTQTPRYLIKTRGQQVTLSCSPISGHRSVSWYQQTPGQGLQFLFEYFSETQRNKGNFPGRFSGRQFSNSRSEMNVSTLELGDSALYLCASSLGGSSTDTQYFGPGTRLTVL.

The chain combines TRBV4-1 with TRBJ2-2; D is ambiguous. From germline, CDR1 is MGHRA and CDR2 YSYEKL. This CDR3 is built from 16 residues. Trimming pared 1 base from V and 0 bases from J, leaving 9 bases between. The CDR3 reads CASSQVLSANTGELFF. CDR3 nucleotide sequence: TGCGCCAGCAGCCAAGTACTCTCCGCGAACACCGGGGAGCTGTTTTTT.

The chain combines TRBV7-6 with TRBJ1-2; D remains ambiguous. Germline CDR1 reads SGHVS; CDR2 reads FNYEAQ. V gave up 4 bases and J gave up 7 bases, with 13 bases separating them. The CDR3 loop spans 13 amino acids. As DNA, the CDR3 is TGTGCCAGCAGCTACTCCACCGTGGGTGGCTACACCTTC. It encodes CASSYSTVGGYTF. Full variable domain (remainder filled in from reference TRBV7-6 and TRBJ1-2): GAGVSQSPRYKVTKRGQDVALRCDPISGHVSLYWYRQALGQGPEFLTYFNYEAQQDKSGLPNDRFSAERPEGSISTLTIQRTEQRDSAMYRCASSYSTVGGYTFGSGTRLTVV.

This chain joins TRBV3-1 (or the pseudogene TRBV3-2) and TRBJ2-7; D gene uncertain. Germline CDR1 and CDR2: LGHDT and YNNKEL (reference sequence). The CDR3 covers 11 residues. Trimming removed 1 base at V and 12 bases at J, with 10 bases between. Written as DNA, the CDR3 is TGTGCCAGCAGCCAAGCGAAGGGCTGGTACTTC. Encoded protein: CASSQAKGWYF.

V gene TRBV9 combines with J gene TRBJ1-1, with D perhaps TRBD1 (5 bases). The germline V and J ends were trimmed by 0 bases and 1 base, with 10 bases remaining between them. Germline loops: CDR1 SGDLS, CDR2 YYNGEE. This CDR3 comprises 15 residues. The CDR3 loop reads CASSVDPGRNTEAFF. DNA for the CDR3: TGTGCCAGCAGCGTAGATCCAGGGAGGAACACTGAAGCTTTCTTT. The full variable domain, in which reference TRBV9 and TRBJ1-1 provide the parts outside the CDR3, is DSGVTQTPKHLITATGQRVTLRCSPRSGDLSVYWYQQSLDQGLQFLIQYYNGEERAKGNILERFSAQQFPDLHSELNLSSLELGDSALYFCASSVDPGRNTEAFFGQGTRLTVV.

This clone was picked up one time. The chain combines TRBV6-1 with TRBJ2-7; 9 bases agree with TRBD2. Germline V gene lookup returns CDR1 MNHNS and CDR2 SASEGT. The CDR3 runs to 16 residues. With 2 bases clipped from V and 5 bases from J, the junction kept 10 bases outside the gene matches. The CDR3 spells CASSEPGVGLANEQYF. The CDR3 nucleotides are TGTGCCAGCAGTGAACCCGGTGTAGGACTAGCGAACGAGCAGTACTTC.

The chain is built from TRBV18 and TRBJ1-5; 8 nucleotides match TRBD1. The germline V gene encodes CDR1 KGHSH and CDR2 LQKENI. This CDR3 region has 14 residues. V was pared by 4 bases and J by 10 bases, with 9 bases of the junction left unmatched. CDR3 bases: TGTGCCAGCTCACGAGACAGGGGATCCTATCCCCAGCATTTT. Translated, it gives CASSRDRGSYPQHF.

This clone was seen a few times. This chain joins TRBV5-1 and TRBJ2-7; 7 bases map to TRBD1. V trimming: 4 bases; J trimming: 4 bases; junction bases outside the gene matches: 20. The germline V gene has CDR1 SGHRS and CDR2 YFSETQ. The CDR3 runs to 18 residues. The CDR3 spells CASSPLGQAASLRYEQYF. The CDR3 DNA follows: TGCGCCAGCAGCCCTCTAGGACAGGCGGCGTCCCTTCGATACGAGCAGTACTTC.

The chain combines TRBV30 with TRBJ1-2, with 7 bases lining up with TRBD1. Germline CDR1 and CDR2: GTSNPN and SVGIG (reference sequence). With V trimmed by 2 bases and J by 6 bases, 6 bases remained unmatched. The CDR3 has 13 amino acids. The CDR3 DNA reads TGTGCCTGGAGTCCAGGGGGGTCGGATGGCTACACCTTC. Translated, it gives CAWSPGGSDGYTF.

The chain has TRBV24-1 and TRBJ2-1; possible D gene TRBD2, 5 bases. The V and J ends lost 0 bases and 7 bases respectively, with 15 bases between them. The CDR3 has 16 residues. Germline V lookup: CDR1 KGHDR, CDR2 SFDVKD. The CDR3 nucleotides are TGTGCCACCAGTGATTTGGCTAGCAGGCCCGGAAATGAGCAGTTCTTC. Amino acids: CATSDLASRPGNEQFF.

The chain carries TRBV6-5 and TRBJ1-2, with D hard to call. Germline V gives CDR1 MNHEY, CDR2 SVGAGI. The CDR3 has 13 residues. Between the trimmed V and J ends, which lost 6 bases and 5 bases, there was a span of 13 bases. CDR3 coding DNA: TGTGCCAGCAGGGTTGGCAGTCCGTATGGCTACACCTTC. Its translation is CASRVGSPYGYTF.

This rearrangement joins TRBV6-5 to TRBJ2-7, with 7 bases that match TRBD1. The junction had 5 bases not matched to a gene; V was cut back by 5 bases and J by 4 bases. Germline lookup yields CDR1 MNHEY and CDR2 SVGAGI. The CDR3 is 13 residues long. This CDR3 reads CASSRTGPYEQYF. DNA of the CDR3: TGTGCCAGCAGTAGGACAGGACCTTACGAGCAGTACTTC.

The chain uses TRBV7-2 and TRBJ2-3; D could derive from TRBD1 or TRBD2 (6 bases each). Germline values: CDR1 SGHTA, CDR2 FQGNSA. The V end was cut by 5 bases, the J end by 2 bases, with 14 bases between. The CDR3 loop spans 15 amino acids. The CDR3 spells CASSTRGGPTDTQYF. The CDR3 DNA is TGTGCCAGCAGCACCCGAGGGGGGCCCACAGATACGCAGTATTTT.

The chain employs TRBV28 and TRBJ1-5; D is ambiguous. Per germline, CDR1 MDHEN and CDR2 SYDVKM. This CDR3 contains 12 residues. The germline V and J ends were trimmed by 4 bases and 4 bases, with 5 bases remaining between them. As DNA, the CDR3 is TGTGCCAGCAGTTCATGGAATCAGCCCCAGCATTTT. Protein product: CASSSWNQPQHF.

The chain has TRBV9 and TRBJ2-3; a possible D gene is TRBD2 (6 bases). CDR3 size: 17 residues. Germline V gene lookup returns CDR1 SGDLS and CDR2 YYNGEE. The germline V and J ends were trimmed by 0 bases and 6 bases, with 20 bases remaining between them. CDR3 nucleotides: TGTGCCAGCAGCGTAGGGCTAAGGGACTCTCACAGGGATACGCAGTATTTT. Translated, it gives CASSVGLRDSHRDTQYF.

Only one count was recorded for this clone. This chain joins TRBV28 and TRBJ1-6, with D maybe TRBD1 (5 bases). The CDR3 loop spans 15 amino acids. Germline assignment: CDR1 MDHEN and CDR2 SYDVKM. The germline V and J ends were trimmed by 2 bases and 3 bases, with 8 bases remaining between them. The CDR3 nucleotides are TGTGCCAGCAGTTTAGGGGCAATCTATAATTCACCCCTCCACTTT. Translating it yields CASSLGAIYNSPLHF.

The table lists this clone with a count of one. CDR3 bases: TGTGCCTGGAATCTGAAAGGACAGGCCAATTCACCCCTCCACTTT. Its protein is CAWNLKGQANSPLHF. J is TRBJ1-6 and V is TRBV30; 7 bases are shared with TRBD1. In germline, CDR1 is GTSNPN, CDR2 SVGIG (reference sequence). CDR3 size: 15 residues. Losses at the gene ends were 4 bases for V and 7 bases for J; bases not matched to a gene: 10.

This clone has a handful of counts. The chain is built from TRBV11-2 and TRBJ2-2, with TRBD1 matching over 8 bases. This CDR3 has 18 residues. Germline CDR1 is SGHAT and CDR2 is FQNNGV. V lost 3 bases, J lost 0 bases, and 9 bases stayed unmatched. For the CDR3, the DNA is TGTGCCAGCAGCTTTATTACAGGGGGATGGTCGAACACCGGGGAGCTGTTTTTT. This encodes CASSFITGGWSNTGELFF.

The chain employs TRBV9 and TRBJ2-1; D not certain. The germline V gene has CDR1 SGDLS and CDR2 YYNGEE. The ends were cut back, 4 bases at V and 0 bases at J, with 11 bases in the middle. The CDR3 is 15 amino acids. The chain's CDR3 is CASSPDASSYNEQFF. As DNA, the CDR3 is TGTGCCAGCAGCCCCGACGCGAGCTCCTACAATGAGCAGTTCTTC.

The J gene is TRBJ1-5, the V gene TRBV28; no definite D call. V dropped 6 bases and J dropped 11 bases, with 11 bases sitting between them. Germline CDR1 MDHEN, CDR2 SYDVKM. The CDR3 is 11 residues long. In nucleotides, the CDR3 is TGTGCCAGCAGAGGAGATCAAGCCCAGCATTTT. This sequence encodes CASRGDQAQHF.

This chain uses TRBV2 with TRBJ1-4; D may be TRBD1 (6 bases). The V end lost 6 bases, the J end lost 13 bases, and 15 bases lay between the germline ends. CDR1 is SNHLY and CDR2 is FYNNEI in the germline V gene. The CDR3 length is 12 residues. CDR3 coding DNA: TGTGCCAGCAGCGAGAGGACAGCTTCACTGTTTTTT. It translates to CASSERTASLFF.